This T cell receptor (beta chain) was sequenced during a study of T cell clonality in common variable immunodeficiency. This clone is termed medium-sized. No antigen is known for it. The CDR3 is cut off 3 residues early in the read; its end comes from the germline J gene. The length of the CDR3 is 15 residues. Germline lookup yields CDR1 LNHDA and CDR2 SQIVND (reference sequence). The V end was cut by 7 bases, the J end by 5 bases, with 15 bases between. Study-level results: Fewer deletions and N-nucleotide insertions were reportedly seen in common variable immunodeficiency TCR beta sequences.

Both groups were predominantly of Caucasian heritage. No CVID subject was ill or on immunomodulatory drugs when sampled. Heparinized whole blood, about 4.5 to 9 ml, came from each donor. Some clones are missing from TCRdb's copy, which holds only in-frame ones; the method was immunoSEQ multiplex PCR. This sample carries several thousand clones, none of them present only once. This TCR derives from a human donor with common variable immunodeficiency. Sequenced material: peripheral blood mononuclear cells. This rearrangement joins TRBV19 to TRBJ1-6, with unresolved D. The sequenced CDR3 bases are TGTGCCAGTACCTCGCCGTATACAGATAATTCACCC. Its translation: CASTSPYTDNSP. The whole CDR3 sequence is CASTSPYTDNSPLHF.